Presented here are 17 T cell receptor beta chains from one specimen sequenced in a study of patients and donors after allogeneic stem cell transplantation. TCRdb fed the RT-PCR reads into MiXCR, producing one record per CDR3 protein. The table records 410,000 or so distinct CDR3 sequences, approximately 16% of them present only once. The sample was blood, either unsorted or a sorted T cell fraction (not recorded which). All receptors come from a human donor who was either an allogeneic HSCT recipient or a stem cell or donor lymphocyte infusion donor (not recorded which). It is not recorded whose cells these are; they may come from a transplant donor.

The chain uses TRBV4-1 and TRBJ1-4; no definite D call. This CDR3 region has 16 residues. Trimming stripped 0 bases from V and 4 bases from J, with 12 bases between. The germline V gene has CDR1 MGHRA and CDR2 YSYEKL. CDR3 sequence: CASSQDAVPFNEKLFF. CDR3 nucleotides: TGCGCCAGCAGCCAAGATGCCGTCCCTTTTAATGAAAAACTGTTTTTT.

The V call is TRBV29-1, the J call TRBJ2-1; possibly TRBD2 for D (5 bases). CDR1 and CDR2 from the germline V gene are SQVTM and ANQGSEA. The V end lost 8 bases, the J end lost 6 bases, and 11 bases lay between the germline ends. The CDR3 loop spans 11 amino acids. The CDR3 sequence is CSTFRGNEQFF. DNA for the CDR3: TGCAGCACCTTCCGGGGCAATGAGCAGTTCTTC.

There are many counts of this clonotype. The chain is built from TRBV10-3 and TRBJ2-7; 11 nucleotides align to TRBD1. Germline CDR1 and CDR2: ENHRY and SYGVKD. The CDR3 spans 13 residues. The junction had 4 bases not matched to a gene; V was cut back by 6 bases and J by 6 bases. The CDR3 region is CAIRGTGGGEQYF. The DNA of the CDR3 is TGTGCCATCAGGGGGACAGGGGGAGGCGAGCAGTACTTC.

The chain uses TRBV20-1 and TRBJ2-7; D possibly corresponds to TRBD2 (7 bases). The germline V gene encodes CDR1 DFQATT and CDR2 SNEGSKA (reference sequence). The V gene lost 0 bases and the J gene lost 7 bases, with 13 bases spanning the gap. This CDR3 spans 13 amino acids. This CDR3 is CSAREGGAREQYF. The CDR3 DNA sequence: TGCAGTGCTAGAGAGGGGGGGGCGAGAGAGCAGTACTTC.

This clonotype has more than one count but fewer than ten. This rearrangement joins TRBV12-3 or TRBV12-4 to TRBJ2-7; tentative D call: TRBD1 (6 bases). The CDR3 has 14 residues. V was pared by 1 base and J by 11 bases, with 18 bases between. CDR3 sequence (DNA): TGTGCCAGCAGTTTAGATTGGAACAGCCAGGGGAAGTACTTC. This encodes CASSLDWNSQGKYF.

The J gene is TRBJ2-1, the V gene TRBV24-1, with 9 bases lining up with TRBD2. The trim removed 6 bases at V and 7 bases at J, leaving 6 bases unmatched. This CDR3 region has 14 residues. The germline V gene encodes CDR1 KGHDR and CDR2 SFDVKD. The CDR3 DNA reads as TGTGCCACCAGTCTTCCAGCGGGAGGAAATGAGCAGTTCTTC. It yields the protein CATSLPAGGNEQFF.

The table lists this clonotype with a few counts. V usage is TRBV18 and J usage is TRBJ2-3; D unresolved. Germline V CDR1 and CDR2: KGHSH, LQKENI. The CDR3 is 13 amino acids. Trimming left V 4 bases short and J 2 bases short, with 7 bases between. CDR3 sequence: CASSRYLTDTQYF. The CDR3 DNA sequence: TGTGCCAGCTCACGGTATCTCACAGATACGCAGTATTTT.

The chain joins TRBV5-1 to TRBJ2-7; D possibly uses TRBD1 or TRBD2 (5 bases each). Trimming took 8 bases from V and 7 from J, leaving 25 bases between them. The germline CDR1 and CDR2 sequences are SGHRS and YFSETQ. The length of the CDR3 is 15 residues. The CDR3 DNA follows: TGCGCCAGTCGGGTTGTGAGGGGTCCCTCTGGGGAGCAGTACTTC. It translates to CASRVVRGPSGEQYF. The entire variable domain, with the rest obtained from reference TRBV5-1 and TRBJ2-7, is as follows: KAGVTQTPRYLIKTRGQQVTLSCSPISGHRSVSWYQQTPGQGLQFLFEYFSETQRNKGNFPGRFSGRQFSNSRSEMNVSTLELGDSALYLCASRVVRGPSGEQYFGPGTRLTVT.

This clonotype was recorded a few times. The J gene is TRBJ1-1, the V gene TRBV4-1; a weak D match, TRBD1 (5 bases). Per the germline V gene, CDR1 is MGHRA and CDR2 is YSYEKL. Trimming took off 5 bases at V and 6 bases at J, with 13 bases between the two ends. The CDR3 has 13 amino acids. The DNA of the CDR3 is TGCGCCAGCAGCGGGATAGGGGCCTCTGAAGCTTTCTTT. It encodes CASSGIGASEAFF.

The chain employs TRBV2 and TRBJ1-6; D may be TRBD1 (6 bases). The V end was cut by 9 bases, the J end by 7 bases, with 19 bases between. CDR3 length: 15 residues. Per the germline V gene, CDR1 is SNHLY and CDR2 is FYNNEI. The CDR3 protein is CARSRGFKENSPLHF. DNA of the CDR3: TGTGCCAGGTCGAGGGGGTTCAAGGAAAATTCACCCCTCCACTTT.

The chain is built from TRBV29-1 and TRBJ2-1; D may be TRBD1 or TRBD2 (5 bases each). Germline CDR1 is SQVTM and CDR2 is ANQGSEA. The germline V and J ends were trimmed by 1 base and 4 bases, with 17 bases remaining between them. The CDR3 has 16 residues. CDR3 residues: CSVEVYSGTAYNEQFF. The CDR3 bases are TGCAGCGTTGAAGTTTATAGTGGGACGGCATACAATGAGCAGTTCTTC.

This clonotype showed up just a few times. The V and J genes are TRBV7-8 and TRBJ1-5, with D hard to call. Deletions cut 5 bases from V and 6 bases from J, with 8 bases between. This CDR3 contains 12 residues. The germline V gene has CDR1 SGHVS and CDR2 FQNEAQ. CDR3 region: CASSNGPQPQHF. The CDR3, as DNA: TGTGCCAGCAGCAACGGCCCTCAGCCCCAGCATTTT.

The table lists this clonotype with many counts. This chain uses TRBV15 with TRBJ1-5, with D maybe TRBD1 (5 bases). The CDR3 contains 15 residues. Germline CDR1 reads LNHNV; CDR2 reads YYDKDF (reference sequence). Between the trimmed V and J ends, which lost 8 bases and 3 bases, there was a span of 17 bases. The CDR3, as DNA: TGTGCCACCCAACGAGGGGAGGGGATCAATCAGCCCCAGCATTTT. Translated: CATQRGEGINQPQHF.

In its sample, this clonotype was seen many times. V and J are TRBV15 and TRBJ2-1; unclear D gene. Germline V lookup: CDR1 LNHNV, CDR2 YYDKDF (reference sequence). The CDR3 is made up of 11 amino acids. V dropped 3 bases and J dropped 7 bases, with 4 bases sitting between them. CDR3 bases: TGTGCCACCAGCAGTACGAATGAGCAGTTCTTC. It yields the protein CATSSTNEQFF.

The chain couples TRBV20-1 to TRBJ1-2, with 7 bases fitting TRBD1. Germline CDR1 and CDR2: DFQATT and SNEGSKA (reference sequence). The CDR3 totals 11 residues. J gave up 7 bases and V 5 bases, and 4 bases lay outside the gene matches. CDR3 loop: CSASTGAGYTF. The CDR3 coding sequence is TGCAGTGCTTCTACAGGGGCTGGCTACACCTTC.

This clonotype was observed a handful of times. This chain joins TRBV19 and TRBJ2-5; no clear D gene. Germline loops: CDR1 LNHDA, CDR2 SQIVND (reference sequence). This CDR3 contains 14 residues. The germline V and J ends were trimmed by 4 bases and 7 bases, with 16 bases remaining between them. The CDR3 DNA is TGTGCCAGTAGTAAGGCGCCAGACCCCGGGACCCAGTACTTC. Its protein is CASSKAPDPGTQYF.

This clonotype was found a few times. The V and J genes are TRBV6-5 and TRBJ2-1; TRBD1 matches at 7 bases. V shed 4 bases, J shed 10 bases, and the junction held 4 bases outside the gene matches. There are 12 residues in the CDR3. CDR1 is MNHEY and CDR2 is SVGAGI in the germline V gene. In DNA form, the CDR3 reads TGTGCCAGCAGTTTGAGGGGGCACGAGCAGTTCTTC. Amino acid sequence: CASSLRGHEQFF.